These T cell receptor beta chains were read from a single sample in a study of Tregs in tolerant kidney transplant recipients. Which antigens these TCRs recognize remains unknown. Assay used: immunoSEQ multiplex PCR; TCRdb lists only in-frame clones, some missing. The data contain 7,000 to 9,000 clones, approximately 43% of them singletons. Sample: CD4+ T cells from blood cultured with allogeneic cells. Every receptor here comes from a human donor in good health. Both conserved end residues are part of each CDR3. D genes are given only for firm matches. The size of a clone is reported for some rows only, either as once, few or many, or as a class for expanded clones.

clone_size: .; v_call: TRBV6-1; d_call: .; j_call: TRBJ2-6; cdr3_nt: TGTGCCAGCAGTCTTTATTGGGGTGGGGCCAACGTCCTGACTTTC; cdr3_aa: CASSLYWGGANVLTF
clone_size: medium-sized; v_call: TRBV30; d_call: .; j_call: TRBJ1-2; cdr3_nt: TGTGCCTGGAGTGGTGCGGCAGGGAGTGGCTACACCTTC; cdr3_aa: CAWSGAAGSGYTF
clone_size: .; v_call: TRBV5-8; d_call: .; j_call: TRBJ1-3; cdr3_nt: TGTGCCAGCAGCTTGGATGGGTTCCAACCTGGAAACACCATATATTTT; cdr3_aa: CASSLDGFQPGNTIYF
clone_size: few; v_call: TRBV18; d_call: TRBD1; j_call: TRBJ1-5; cdr3_nt: TGTGCCAGCTCATCCCTACAGGGGATGCGCAATCAGCCCCAGCATTTT; cdr3_aa: CASSSLQGMRNQPQHF
clone_size: .; v_call: TRBV9; d_call: .; j_call: TRBJ1-6; cdr3_nt: TGTGCCAGCAGCGTAGAACCTAGCTCCTATAATTCACCCCTCCACTTT; cdr3_aa: CASSVEPSSYNSPLHF
clone_size: large; v_call: TRBV5-1; d_call: TRBD1; j_call: TRBJ1-1; cdr3_nt: TGCGCCAGCAGTCATGGGACAGGCGGACGTATGAACACTGAAGCTTTCTTT; cdr3_aa: CASSHGTGGRMNTEAFF
clone_size: .; v_call: TRBV5-1; d_call: TRBD1; j_call: TRBJ2-2; cdr3_nt: TGCGCCAGCAGCAGGGGACAGGGCGTTGCCGGGGAGCTGTTTTTT; cdr3_aa: CASSRGQGVAGELFF
clone_size: .; v_call: TRBV5-1; d_call: .; j_call: TRBJ1-2; cdr3_nt: TGCGCCAGCTCGTCCGGGACGGCAATAGGCTATGGCTACACCTTC; cdr3_aa: CASSSGTAIGYGYTF
clone_size: .; v_call: TRBV2; d_call: TRBD2; j_call: TRBJ2-7; cdr3_nt: TGTGCCAGCAGTGGCCTAGCGGGGAATGAGCAGTACTTC; cdr3_aa: CASSGLAGNEQYF
clone_size: large; v_call: TRBV6-5; d_call: .; j_call: TRBJ2-2; cdr3_nt: TGTGCCAGCAGTTACTCGCCAAGCACCGGGGAGCTGTTTTTT; cdr3_aa: CASSYSPSTGELFF
clone_size: large; v_call: TRBV15; d_call: .; j_call: TRBJ1-1; cdr3_nt: TGTGCCACCAGCATCAGGACAGCGAACACTGAAGCTTTCTTT; cdr3_aa: CATSIRTANTEAFF
clone_size: .; v_call: TRBV11-2; d_call: TRBD2; j_call: TRBJ2-5; cdr3_nt: TGTGCCAGCAGCCAACAAGGACGGGGAGGGATCCAGGCCCAGTACTTC; cdr3_aa: CASSQQGRGGIQAQYF
clone_size: once; v_call: TRBV11-2; d_call: .; j_call: TRBJ2-2; cdr3_nt: TGTGCCAGCAGGACCCTGGTGAGCACCGGGGAGCTGTTTTTT; cdr3_aa: CASRTLVSTGELFF
clone_size: few; v_call: TRBV28; d_call: TRBD1; j_call: TRBJ1-1; cdr3_nt: TGTGCCAGCAGTTTAAGGGACAGGTGGGCTTTCTTT; cdr3_aa: CASSLRDRWAFF